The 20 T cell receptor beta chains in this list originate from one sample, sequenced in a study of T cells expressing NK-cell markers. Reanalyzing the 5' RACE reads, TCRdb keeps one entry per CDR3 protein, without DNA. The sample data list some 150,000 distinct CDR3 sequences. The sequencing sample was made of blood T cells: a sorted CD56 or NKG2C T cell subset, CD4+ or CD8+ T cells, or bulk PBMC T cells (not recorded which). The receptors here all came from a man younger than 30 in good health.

The CDR3 is CASSTLDRALNTGELFF. The rearrangement joins TRBV19 to TRBJ2-2; the TCRdb D gene call, TRBD1, has no DNA to confirm it. The CDR3 loop spans 17 amino acids. Germline V gives CDR1 LNHDA, CDR2 SQIVND (reference sequence).

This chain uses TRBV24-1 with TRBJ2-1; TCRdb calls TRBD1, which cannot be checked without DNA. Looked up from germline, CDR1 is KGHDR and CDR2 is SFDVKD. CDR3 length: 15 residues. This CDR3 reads CATSDRGQGDNEQFF.

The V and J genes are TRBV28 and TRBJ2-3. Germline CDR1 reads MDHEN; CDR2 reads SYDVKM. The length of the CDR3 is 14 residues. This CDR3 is CASSLKTSTDTQYF.

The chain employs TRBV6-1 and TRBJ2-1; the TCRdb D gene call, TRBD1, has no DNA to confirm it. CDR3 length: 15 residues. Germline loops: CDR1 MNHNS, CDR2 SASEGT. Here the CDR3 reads CASTLADRVNNEQFF.

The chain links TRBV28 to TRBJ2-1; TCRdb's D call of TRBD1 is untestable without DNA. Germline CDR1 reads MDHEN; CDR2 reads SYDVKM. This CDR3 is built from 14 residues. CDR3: CASSPITGDNEQFF.

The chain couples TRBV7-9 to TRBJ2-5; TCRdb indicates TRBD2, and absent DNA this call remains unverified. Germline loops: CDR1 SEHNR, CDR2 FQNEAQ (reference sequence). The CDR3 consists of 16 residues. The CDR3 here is CASSVFTSPGEETQYF.

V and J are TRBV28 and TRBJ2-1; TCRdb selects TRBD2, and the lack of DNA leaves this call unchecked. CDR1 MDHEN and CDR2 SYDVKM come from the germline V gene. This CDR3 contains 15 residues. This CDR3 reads CASSLREAKYNEQFF.

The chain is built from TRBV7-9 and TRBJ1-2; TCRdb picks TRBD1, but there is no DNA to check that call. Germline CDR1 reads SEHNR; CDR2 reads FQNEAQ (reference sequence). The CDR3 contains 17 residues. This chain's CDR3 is CASSQPRTGPINYGYTF.

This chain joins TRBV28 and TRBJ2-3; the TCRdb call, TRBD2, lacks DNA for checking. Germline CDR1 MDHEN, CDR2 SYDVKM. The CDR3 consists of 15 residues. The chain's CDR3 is CASSPTRISTDTQYF.

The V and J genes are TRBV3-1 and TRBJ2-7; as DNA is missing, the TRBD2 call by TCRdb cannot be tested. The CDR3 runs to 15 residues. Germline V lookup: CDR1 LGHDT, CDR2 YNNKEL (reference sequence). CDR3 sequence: CASSEASGITYEQYF.

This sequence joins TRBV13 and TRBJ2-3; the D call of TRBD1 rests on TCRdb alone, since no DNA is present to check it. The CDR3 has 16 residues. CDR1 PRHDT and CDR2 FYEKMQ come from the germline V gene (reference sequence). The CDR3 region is CASSLAPRGLTDTQYF.

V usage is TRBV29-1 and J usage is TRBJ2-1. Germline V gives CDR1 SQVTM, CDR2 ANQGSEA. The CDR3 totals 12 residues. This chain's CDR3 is CSVQSHHNEQFF.

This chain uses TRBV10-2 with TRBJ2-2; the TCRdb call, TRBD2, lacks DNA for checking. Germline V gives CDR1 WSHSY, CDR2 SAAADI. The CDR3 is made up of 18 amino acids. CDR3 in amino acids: CASSARLAGGPRTGELFF.

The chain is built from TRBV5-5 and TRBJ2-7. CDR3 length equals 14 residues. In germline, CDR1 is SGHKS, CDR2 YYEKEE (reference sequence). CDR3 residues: CASSVKAGVYEQYF.

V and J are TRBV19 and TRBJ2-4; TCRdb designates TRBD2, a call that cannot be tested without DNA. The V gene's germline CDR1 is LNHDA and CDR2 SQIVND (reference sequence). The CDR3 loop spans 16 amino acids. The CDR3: CASSIGGSGGQNIQYF.

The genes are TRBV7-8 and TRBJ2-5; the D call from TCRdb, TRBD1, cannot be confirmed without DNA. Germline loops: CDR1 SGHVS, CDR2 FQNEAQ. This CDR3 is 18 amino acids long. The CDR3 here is CASSSGGEAFTRQETQYF.

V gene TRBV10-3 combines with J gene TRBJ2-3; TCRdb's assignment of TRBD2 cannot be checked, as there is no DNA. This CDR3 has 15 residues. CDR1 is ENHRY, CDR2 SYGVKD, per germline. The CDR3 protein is CASKAGDSISGTQYF.

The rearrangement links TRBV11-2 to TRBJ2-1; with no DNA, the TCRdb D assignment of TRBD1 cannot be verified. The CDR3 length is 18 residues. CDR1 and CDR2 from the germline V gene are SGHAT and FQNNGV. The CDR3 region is CASSLDLVGTGHYNEQFF.

CDR3 in amino acids: CASSFIWAPSGGQETQYF. The rearrangement uses TRBV27 and TRBJ2-5; TCRdb picks TRBD2, but there is no DNA to check that call. CDR3 length: 18 residues. CDR1 MNHEY and CDR2 SMNVEV come from the germline V gene (reference sequence).

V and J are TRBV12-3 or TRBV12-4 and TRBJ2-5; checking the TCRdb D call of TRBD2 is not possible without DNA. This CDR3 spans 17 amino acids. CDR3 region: CASSSRTSGRPGETQYF.